A single T cell receptor beta chain is shown here with its context. Its antigen is unknown. Base qualities are missing; no much larger clone stands one base away. The CDR3 regions of human TCRbeta chains were subjected to immunosequencing. As for the original processing: TCRs in the repertoires were compared against a reference library of SARS-CoV-2-specific TCRs that had been generated with the MIRA antigen-specificity platform. Breadth was defined as the fraction of unique TCRs that were SARS-CoV-2-associated. Depth was defined as the fraction of total T cells that were SARS-CoV-2-associated. Using the MIRA data, every spike-specific TCR was mapped to the spike region that the TCR reacted to and assigned to either a CD4 or a CD8 class. Log10-transformed breadth and depth values were compared by one-way ANOVA with Sidak's multiple comparisons tests. TCRdb took this table from immuneACCESS and kept in-frame rearrangements with V and J called. Such tables lack part of the clones; where checked against another copy, unresolved V genes explain under half of the gap, and the rest is unexplained. V and J calls and clone size follow that table, whereas D and trimming were derived from the DNA. The sample table records around 140,000 clones; over 90% of these occur just once. The ten largest make up around 5.4% of the sample.

This specimen comes from a study of T cell responses to AZD1222 COVID-19 vaccine (dated by TCRdb to the early 2020s). Looking at the study overall: Because spike-specific TCR depth and breadth did not differ between the two schedules, AZD1222 recipients who got a second dose at roughly 4 weeks were pooled with those who got a second dose at roughly 12 weeks. A total of 230 to 250 trial participants underwent TCR sequencing, of whom approximately 210 received two doses of AZD1222 and about 26 received two doses of the MenACWY control vaccine. Trial participants were enrolled by age into subgroups of 18-55, 56-69 and 70-plus years, and 148, 28 and 57 TCR-sequenced participants, respectively, were included in these subgroups. Study-wide findings and limitations: The vaccine-associated CD4 TCRs covered the entire spike protein, and the dominant responses fell in regions 160-218 and 743-854. In the small 56-69-year group, the increase in depth fell short of significance, most likely because of low power. A significant rise in spike-specific TCR breadth and depth was observed after two AZD1222 doses relative to day 0 and relative to MenACWY recipients. Only six AZD1222 recipients were SARS-CoV-2 seropositive at baseline, limiting conclusions about previously exposed vaccinees. Participants were mostly white British and included more females than males, and it was suggested by the authors that clonal diversity may have been underestimated. Nearly half of unique spike-specific TCRs reportedly recognized epitopes outside regions mutated in the B.1.351 and B.1.1.7 variants. Because no day 14 peak-response samples were available, the repertoires could be characterized only after the peak T cell response.

The sample's time point label, in plain terms: baseline before first vaccination. Samples from vaccinated people were obtained from the UK trials COV001 and COV002, which included a single-blind randomized controlled phase 2/3 trial of AZD1222 (ChAdOx1 nCoV-19) in healthy adults. For TCRbeta chain sequencing, PBMC samples from trial participants were taken at day 0 and at day 28 after the second dose. Inclusive of the bounding cysteine and phenylalanine, the CDR3 is 16 residues long. Kept here is only the CDR3 DNA, which spans 48 bases and is read in frame from base 1. According to the germline V gene, CDR1 reads SGHDN and CDR2 reads FVKESK. Trimming takes 6 bases from V and 6 bases from J, and the germline ends sit 21 bases apart.

Here the chain combines TRBV14 and TRBJ2-1; tentative D gene TRBD1, with 5 bases matching. The sequence derives from an adult in good health. Sample: peripheral blood, taken on day 0 of AZD1222 vaccination. The DNA sequence is given as TGTGCCAGCAGTCGTATTTCAGGGCTGCCGGGCAATGAGCAGTTCTTC. Its translation reads: CASSRISGLPGNEQFF.